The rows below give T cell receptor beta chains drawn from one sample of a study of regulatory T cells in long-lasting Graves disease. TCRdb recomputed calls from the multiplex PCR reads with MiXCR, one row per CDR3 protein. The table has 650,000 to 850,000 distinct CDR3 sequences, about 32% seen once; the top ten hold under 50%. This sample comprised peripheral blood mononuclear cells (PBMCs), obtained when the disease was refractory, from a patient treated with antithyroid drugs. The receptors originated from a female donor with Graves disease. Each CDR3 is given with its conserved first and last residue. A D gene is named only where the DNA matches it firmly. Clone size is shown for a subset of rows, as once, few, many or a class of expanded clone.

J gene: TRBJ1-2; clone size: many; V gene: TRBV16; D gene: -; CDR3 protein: CASSQFPLYGYTF; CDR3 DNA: TGTGCCAGCAGCCAATTCCCTCTATATGGCTACACCTTC
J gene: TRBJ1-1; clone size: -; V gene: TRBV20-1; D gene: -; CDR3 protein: CSADPAGRQNTEAFF; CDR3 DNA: TGCAGTGCTGACCCGGCGGGGCGACAGAACACTGAAGCTTTCTTT
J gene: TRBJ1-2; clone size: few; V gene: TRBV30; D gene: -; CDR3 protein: CAFIGGPYYGYTF; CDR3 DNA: TGTGCCTTTATCGGGGGACCATACTATGGCTACACCTTC
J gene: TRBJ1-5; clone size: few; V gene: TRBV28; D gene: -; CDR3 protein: CASSRDPGGPQHF; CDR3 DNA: TGTGCCAGCAGCCGGGACCCGGGGGGGCCCCAGCATTTT
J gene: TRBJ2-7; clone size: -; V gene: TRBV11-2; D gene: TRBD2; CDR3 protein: CASSSRSGTPYEQYF; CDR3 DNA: TGTGCCAGCAGCTCCCGTAGCGGGACCCCCTACGAGCAGTACTTC
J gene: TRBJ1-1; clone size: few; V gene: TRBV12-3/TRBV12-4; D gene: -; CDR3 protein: CASSLKGGAEAFF; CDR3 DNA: TGTGCCAGCAGTTTAAAGGGTGGAGCTGAAGCTTTCTTT
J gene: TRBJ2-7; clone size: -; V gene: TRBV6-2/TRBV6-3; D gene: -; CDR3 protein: CASSYSISRGGEQYF; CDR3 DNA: TGTGCCAGCAGTTACTCGATTTCCCGAGGGGGCGAGCAGTACTTC
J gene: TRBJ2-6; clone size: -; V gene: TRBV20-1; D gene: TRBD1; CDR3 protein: CSARDSSSGANVLTF; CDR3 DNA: TGCAGTGCCCGGGACAGCTCCTCTGGGGCCAACGTCCTGACTTTC
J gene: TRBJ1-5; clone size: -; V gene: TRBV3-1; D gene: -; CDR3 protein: CASSHKGSNQPQHF; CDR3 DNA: TGTGCCAGCAGCCATAAGGGTAGCAATCAGCCCCAGCATTTT
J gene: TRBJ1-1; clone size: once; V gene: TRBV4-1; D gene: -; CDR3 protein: CASSQEYTGNTEVFF; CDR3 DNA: TGCGCCAGCAGCCAAGAGTATACAGGGAACACTGAAGTTTTCTTT
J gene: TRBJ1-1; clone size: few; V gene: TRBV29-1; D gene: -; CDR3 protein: CSVPDHPNTEAFF; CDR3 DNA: TGCAGCGTGCCGGACCATCCTAACACTGAAGCTTTCTTT
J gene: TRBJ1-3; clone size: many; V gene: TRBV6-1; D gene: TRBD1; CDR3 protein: CASMSGTDLRNTIYF; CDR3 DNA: TGTGCCAGCATGTCAGGGACAGATCTCCGAAACACCATATATTTT
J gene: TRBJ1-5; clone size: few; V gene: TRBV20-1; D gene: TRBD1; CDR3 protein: CSAKRQGGQPQHF; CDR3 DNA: TGCAGTGCCAAGAGGCAGGGGGGACAGCCCCAGCATTTT
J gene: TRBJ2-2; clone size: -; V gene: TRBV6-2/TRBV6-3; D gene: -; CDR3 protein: CASSYWGANTGELFF; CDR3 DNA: TGTGCCAGCAGTTATTGGGGAGCTAACACCGGGGAGCTGTTTTTT
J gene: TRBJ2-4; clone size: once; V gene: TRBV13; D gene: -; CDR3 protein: CASSLRNTEKNIQYF; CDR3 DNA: TGTGCCAGCAGCTTAAGGAATACCGAAAAAAACATTCAGTACTTC
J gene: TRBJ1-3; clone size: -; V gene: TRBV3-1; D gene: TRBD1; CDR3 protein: CASSQVIGTGGIYVGNTIYF; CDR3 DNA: TGTGCCAGCAGCCAAGTTATCGGGACAGGGGGCATATACGTCGGAAACACCATATATTTT
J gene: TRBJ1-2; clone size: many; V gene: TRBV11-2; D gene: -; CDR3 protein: CASSFGGYGYTF; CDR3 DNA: TGTGCCAGCAGCTTTGGTGGATACGGCTACACCTTC
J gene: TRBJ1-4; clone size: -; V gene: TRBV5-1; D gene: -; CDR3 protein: CASSLGDRRSNEKLFF; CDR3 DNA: TGCGCCAGCAGCTTGGGGGACCGCCGGTCTAATGAAAAACTGTTTTTT
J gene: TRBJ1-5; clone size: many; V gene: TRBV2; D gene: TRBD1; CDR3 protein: CASSEAGTGADGPQHF; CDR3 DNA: TGTGCCAGCAGTGAAGCGGGGACAGGGGCCGACGGGCCCCAGCATTTT
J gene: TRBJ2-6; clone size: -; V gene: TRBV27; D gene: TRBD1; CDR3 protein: CASSLTGIWDRGSSGANVLTF; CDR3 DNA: TGTGCCAGCAGTTTAACCGGAATCTGGGACAGGGGCTCATCTGGGGCCAACGTCCTGACTTTC
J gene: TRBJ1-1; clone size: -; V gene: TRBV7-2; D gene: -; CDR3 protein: CASSLELGALTEAFF; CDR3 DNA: TGTGCCAGCAGCTTAGAGCTGGGGGCACTCACTGAAGCTTTCTTT
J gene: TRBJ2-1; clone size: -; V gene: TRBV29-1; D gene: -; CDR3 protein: CSVGQLYNEQFF; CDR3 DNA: TGCAGCGTTGGACAGCTCTACAATGAGCAGTTCTTC
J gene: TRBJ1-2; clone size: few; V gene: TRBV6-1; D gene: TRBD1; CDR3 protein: CASSDTGAAGDSYTF; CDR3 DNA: TGTGCCAGCAGCGACACAGGGGCCGCTGGGGATAGCTACACCTTC
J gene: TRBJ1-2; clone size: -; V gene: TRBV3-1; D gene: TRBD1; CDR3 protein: CASSQVQGGNYGYTF; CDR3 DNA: TGTGCCAGCAGCCAAGTCCAGGGGGGGAACTATGGCTACACCTTC
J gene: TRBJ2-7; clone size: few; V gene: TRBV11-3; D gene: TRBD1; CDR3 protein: CASSKNDRGEQYF; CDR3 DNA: TGTGCCAGCAGCAAGAACGACAGGGGCGAGCAGTACTTC
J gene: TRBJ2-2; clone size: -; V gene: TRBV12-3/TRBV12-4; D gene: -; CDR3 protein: CASSPAGELFF; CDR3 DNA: TGTGCCAGCAGTCCAGCCGGGGAGCTGTTTTTT
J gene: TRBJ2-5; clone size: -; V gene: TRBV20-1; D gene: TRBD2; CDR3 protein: CSATTGLAGVRETQYF; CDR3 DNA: TGCAGTGCTACCACGGGACTAGCGGGAGTGAGGGAGACCCAGTACTTC
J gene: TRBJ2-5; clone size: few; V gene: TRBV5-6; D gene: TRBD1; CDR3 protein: CASSLNGQGSEETQYF; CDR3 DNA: TGTGCCAGCAGCTTGAACGGACAGGGGTCTGAAGAGACCCAGTACTTC
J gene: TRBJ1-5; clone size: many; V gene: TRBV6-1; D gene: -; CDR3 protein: CASTPSSNQPQHF; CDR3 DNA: TGTGCCAGCACTCCCTCTAGCAATCAGCCCCAGCATTTT
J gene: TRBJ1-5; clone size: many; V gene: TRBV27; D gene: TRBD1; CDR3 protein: CASSPWQGQVGNQPQHF; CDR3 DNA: TGTGCCAGCAGCCCATGGCAGGGACAGGTTGGTAATCAGCCCCAGCATTTT
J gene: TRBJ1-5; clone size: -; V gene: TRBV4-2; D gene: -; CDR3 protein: CASSQEAGLKPQHF; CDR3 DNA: TGTGCCAGCAGCCAAGAGGCAGGCTTGAAGCCCCAGCATTTT
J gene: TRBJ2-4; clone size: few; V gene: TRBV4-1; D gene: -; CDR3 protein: CASSPAWENIQYF; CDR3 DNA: TGCGCCAGCAGCCCCGCTTGGGAAAACATTCAGTACTTC
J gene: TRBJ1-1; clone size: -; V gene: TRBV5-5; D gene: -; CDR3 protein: CASSFRGHDEAFF; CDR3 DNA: TGTGCCAGCAGCTTCAGGGGTCACGATGAAGCTTTCTTT
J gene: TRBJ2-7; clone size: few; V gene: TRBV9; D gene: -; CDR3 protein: CASSGDGNYEQYF; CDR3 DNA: TGTGCCAGCAGCGGGGACGGAAACTACGAGCAGTACTTC
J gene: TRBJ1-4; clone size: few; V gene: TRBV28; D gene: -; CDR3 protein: CAAEGGRGSEKLFF; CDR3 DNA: TGTGCCGCCGAGGGGGGGCGCGGTTCTGAAAAACTGTTTTTT
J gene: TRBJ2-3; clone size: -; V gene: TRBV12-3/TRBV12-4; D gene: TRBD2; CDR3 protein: CASSSVGGRAADTQYF; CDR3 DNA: TGTGCCAGCAGTTCGGTGGGCGGGAGGGCCGCAGATACGCAGTATTTT
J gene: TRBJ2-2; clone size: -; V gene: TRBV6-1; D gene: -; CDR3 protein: CASQPRLNTGELFF; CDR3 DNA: TGTGCCAGCCAGCCCCGCCTGAACACCGGGGAGCTGTTTTTT
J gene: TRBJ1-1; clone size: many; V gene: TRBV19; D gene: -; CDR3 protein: CASQTRVGTEAFF; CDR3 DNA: TGTGCCAGTCAAACCCGGGTTGGCACTGAAGCTTTCTTT
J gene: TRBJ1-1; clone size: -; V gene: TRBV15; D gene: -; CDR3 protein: CATSKTRATEAFF; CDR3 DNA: TGTGCCACCAGCAAAACACGGGCCACTGAAGCTTTCTTT
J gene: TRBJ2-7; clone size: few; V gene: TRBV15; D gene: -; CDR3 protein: CATSKNLLYEQYF; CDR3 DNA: TGTGCCACCAGCAAGAACCTCTTGTACGAGCAGTACTTC
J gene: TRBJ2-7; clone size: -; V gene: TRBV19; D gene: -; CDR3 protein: CASSMIGTDSPEQYF; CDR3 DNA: TGTGCCAGTAGTATGATCGGGACGGATTCCCCCGAGCAGTACTTC
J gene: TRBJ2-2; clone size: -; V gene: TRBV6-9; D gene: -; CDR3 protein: CASSYYRDTGELFF; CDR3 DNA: TGTGCCAGCAGTTATTATCGAGACACCGGGGAGCTGTTTTTT